The sample holds one count of the clone carrying this T cell receptor beta chain. Its antigen is not known. A junction boundary mismatches the germline segment, possibly from a read error. This record comes from a study of T and B cells in COVID-19 patients. Overall study: Blood was sampled from COVID-19 patients who were either actively infected or recovered. Recovered patients mostly had mild to moderate COVID-19 managed as outpatients.

The CDR3 sequence is 16 residues long. CDR1 and CDR2 (germline): MNHEY, SMNVEV (reference sequence). Whole-study results and caveats: No sequencing was yet done of CD4+, regulatory or CD8+ subsets, or of SARS-CoV-2-responsive or tetramer+ sorted cells.

TRB rearrangements were amplified by multiplex PCR with BIOMED2 TRB-A/B primers. TCRdb analysed the multiplex PCR reads with MiXCR anew, one entry per CDR3 protein. Among fewer than 6,000 distinct CDR3 sequences listed, 21% were seen once. TRB was amplified from about 250-500 ng of blood genomic DNA. The V gene is TRBV27, the J gene TRBJ1-5; 7 nucleotides line up with TRBD1. Input material: blood. The TCR sequence derives from a human donor with active COVID-19. This CDR3 reads CATSDPGRGDNQPQHF. CDR3 DNA: TGTGCCACCAGTGACCCGGGCAGGGGGGACAATCAGCCCCAGCATTTT.